The source of this TCR beta chain is a study of OX40 agonist ivuxolimab in advanced cancers. Study at large: Ivuxolimab doses were 0.01, 0.1, 0.3, 1.5, 3 or 10 mg/kg every 2 weeks. Patients with prior anti-PD-1, anti-PD-L1 or anti-CTLA-4 therapy were eligible; 35% to 50% had some. Study observations and caveats: The authors also found low normalized T-cell clonal expansion in some nonresponders. Antigens targeted by the expanded peripheral T cells were not determined.

V was clipped by 3 bases and J by 2 bases, with 14 bases between them. The germline V gene encodes CDR1 MGHRA and CDR2 YSYEKL. This CDR3 has 15 amino acids. TCRdb keeps only in-frame clones here, not all; method: immunoSEQ multiplex PCR. The top ten hold roughly 13% of the sample, which has approximately 40,000 clones, 88% seen once. Details on this clone: Antigen: not known.

The sequence was obtained from an adult with an advanced solid tumor such as melanoma, head and neck, liver or kidney cancer. The sample was CD4+ or CD8+ T cells sorted from blood, taken in a trial of the OX40 agonist ivuxolimab. The chain is built from TRBV4-1 and TRBJ2-7; D uncertain. The CDR3, as DNA: TGCGCCAGCAGCCACCCGGAGCACCCTACCTACGAGCAGTACTTC. Protein sequence: CASSHPEHPTYEQYF.